This TCR beta chain appears in the sequencing data of a study of radiation and T cells in renal cell carcinoma. Treatment described: 15 Gy SBRT to primary tumor, nephrectomy 4 weeks later. This clone appeared a single time. The germline CDR1 and CDR2 sequences are SGHDT and YYEEEE. There are 14 residues in the CDR3. The V gene lost 2 bases and the J gene lost 4 bases, with 12 bases spanning the gap. Data came from immunoSEQ multiplex PCR; TCRdb stores just in-frame clones and leaves some out. The table includes under 25,000 clones, less than 70% detected once. The clonotype originates from an older woman with renal cell carcinoma. Sequencing was performed on tumor tissue, taken from a patient whose treatment included radiotherapy and nephrectomy. The chain links TRBV5-6 to TRBJ1-2; D is uncertain. The DNA of the CDR3 is TGTGCCAGCAGCTTTTCGGGAAGGGCCTATGGCTACACCTTC. Translating it yields CASSFSGRAYGYTF.